A single sample is the source of the 26 T cell receptor beta chains below, sequenced in a study of T cells expressing NK-cell markers (dated by TCRdb to about 2020). The method behind the library was 5' RACE. Instrument used: Illumina HiSeq 2000. With the reads reprocessed by TCRdb, a single entry stands for each CDR3 protein sequence and no DNA is reported. In this sample's table one finds roughly 450,000 distinct CDR3 sequences. Under 1.5% of the sample is held by the ten biggest clonotypes. The material sequenced was blood T cells: a sorted CD56 or NKG2C T cell subset, CD4+ or CD8+ T cells, or bulk PBMC T cells (not recorded which). These receptors were collected from a woman aged 45-59 years in good health. Donor details come from another sample of the same person, matched by shared clones.

V usage is TRBV6-1 and J usage is TRBJ2-7; TCRdb proposes TRBD2, but this gene call is untestable without DNA. The CDR3 covers 12 residues. Germline-derived CDR1 and CDR2 are MNHNS and SASEGT. The CDR3 spells CASTETNYEQYF.

The CDR3 reads CASSFGPSSSYEQYF. V usage is TRBV7-2 and J usage is TRBJ2-7; TCRdb proposes TRBD2, but this gene call is untestable without DNA. Germline V gives CDR1 SGHTA, CDR2 FQGNSA. This CDR3 has 15 residues.

CDR3 amino acids: CASSPGQGAQFF. This chain links TRBV7-9 with TRBJ2-1; TCRdb returns TRBD1, unconfirmable since there is no DNA. The germline CDR1 and CDR2 sequences are SEHNR and FQNEAQ (reference sequence). The CDR3 runs 12 residues.

V usage is TRBV20-1 and J usage is TRBJ2-7; with no DNA, the TCRdb D assignment of TRBD2 cannot be verified. Germline lookup yields CDR1 DFQATT and CDR2 SNEGSKA (reference sequence). CDR3 length: 14 amino acids. The CDR3: CSATSGALSYEQYF.

This sequence joins TRBV19 and TRBJ2-1; TCRdb selects TRBD2, and the lack of DNA leaves this call unchecked. CDR1 is LNHDA and CDR2 is SQIVND in the germline V gene (reference sequence). This CDR3 region has 14 residues. CDR3 amino acids: CASGDSPLVFEQFF.

The chain couples TRBV15 to TRBJ2-2; without DNA, the TCRdb call of TRBD2 cannot be checked. Germline V CDR1 and CDR2: LNHNV, YYDKDF (reference sequence). The CDR3 extends over 18 amino acids. The CDR3: CATSRVLAGGGNTGELFF.

This rearrangement joins TRBV20-1 to TRBJ2-2; TCRdb's D call of TRBD2 is untestable without DNA. Germline V gene data show CDR1 as DFQATT and CDR2 as SNEGSKA (reference sequence). This CDR3 spans 15 amino acids. The CDR3 sequence is CSARGLAGAGGELFF.

This chain's CDR3 is CASSQTGGAGKNIQYF. The chain joins TRBV5-1 to TRBJ2-4; lacking DNA, the TRBD1 call made by TCRdb goes unchecked. CDR1 and CDR2 from the germline V gene are SGHRS and YFSETQ. The CDR3 is 16 residues long.

The V gene is TRBV5-5, the J gene TRBJ1-2. In germline, CDR1 is SGHKS, CDR2 YYEKEE (reference sequence). This CDR3 contains 16 residues. This chain's CDR3 is CASSLAFSQPNYGYTF.

The V gene is TRBV20-1, the J gene TRBJ2-5; the D call of TRBD2 rests on TCRdb alone, since no DNA is present to check it. This CDR3 comprises 15 residues. Germline V gene sequence: CDR1 DFQATT, CDR2 SNEGSKA (reference sequence). The CDR3 sequence is CSARALAGSKETQYF.

The V and J genes are TRBV7-8 and TRBJ2-2; TCRdb outputs TRBD2, but without DNA this stays unchecked. The CDR3 covers 17 residues. Looked up from germline, CDR1 is SGHVS and CDR2 is FQNEAQ. Here the CDR3 reads CASSPNRRGTSSEELFF.

This chain links TRBV13 with TRBJ1-2; TCRdb designates TRBD1, a call that cannot be tested without DNA. This CDR3 is 14 amino acids long. Germline values: CDR1 PRHDT, CDR2 FYEKMQ (reference sequence). The CDR3 reads CASSQFGTGSGYTF.

V is TRBV27 and J is TRBJ2-1; there is no DNA to check the TCRdb D call of TRBD1. CDR1 and CDR2 (germline): MNHEY, SMNVEV (reference sequence). The CDR3 is 13 amino acids. The CDR3 spells CASSYLGVGEQFF.

The rearrangement uses TRBV6-5 and TRBJ2-3; TCRdb outputs TRBD1, but without DNA this stays unchecked. Germline V gene lookup returns CDR1 MNHEY and CDR2 SVGAGI. The CDR3 totals 13 residues. Here the CDR3 reads CASSSPGTRTQYF.

The chain joins TRBV4-1 to TRBJ2-5. The length of the CDR3 is 14 residues. The germline V gene has CDR1 MGHRA and CDR2 YSYEKL. This CDR3 reads CASSQDTREETQYF.

The chain has TRBV20-1 and TRBJ2-7; TCRdb returns TRBD2, unconfirmable since there is no DNA. The germline V gene encodes CDR1 DFQATT and CDR2 SNEGSKA (reference sequence). The CDR3 loop spans 14 amino acids. The CDR3 sequence is CSARDSSGWAEQYF.

The V gene is TRBV10-3, the J gene TRBJ2-1; with no DNA, the TCRdb D assignment of TRBD1 cannot be verified. Germline-derived CDR1 and CDR2 are ENHRY and SYGVKD. There are 15 residues in the CDR3. The CDR3: CAIRTGTLKDNEQFF.

The chain joins TRBV6-2 or TRBV6-3 to TRBJ2-7; TCRdb selects TRBD1, and the lack of DNA leaves this call unchecked. This CDR3 has 11 amino acids. Germline V gene sequence: CDR1 MNHEY, CDR2 SVGEGT. CDR3 region: CASSGGEGQYF.

The rearrangement links TRBV12-3 or TRBV12-4 to TRBJ1-1. The CDR3 extends over 13 amino acids. The CDR3 reads CASSPRVNTEAFF.

J is TRBJ1-5 and V is TRBV11-2; with no DNA, the TCRdb D assignment of TRBD1 cannot be verified. This CDR3 is 15 amino acids long. Germline V lookup: CDR1 SGHAT, CDR2 FQNNGV. This CDR3 is CASSLGTGVEQPQHF.

The chain links TRBV25-1 to TRBJ2-2; TCRdb's D call, TRBD2, is unchecked because there is no DNA. CDR1 and CDR2 (germline): MGHDK, SYGVNS. There are 15 residues in the CDR3. The CDR3 here is CASSESGAPTGELFF.

This chain uses TRBV12-3 or TRBV12-4 with TRBJ1-2; TCRdb names TRBD1, which stays unverified in the absence of DNA. This CDR3 comprises 14 residues. This CDR3 is CASRTTTGPSGYTF.

This chain connects TRBV12-3 or TRBV12-4 to TRBJ2-5; the D gene TCRdb calls, TRBD2, cannot be checked with no DNA. The CDR3 spans 15 residues. The CDR3 sequence is CASSSTSGRWETQYF.

The chain is built from TRBV20-1 and TRBJ2-4; TCRdb returns TRBD1, unconfirmable since there is no DNA. CDR1 and CDR2 (germline): DFQATT, SNEGSKA (reference sequence). The length of the CDR3 is 13 residues. CDR3 sequence: CSARGQIQNIQYF.

The chain is built from TRBV20-1 and TRBJ2-3. Germline CDR1 and CDR2: DFQATT and SNEGSKA (reference sequence). CDR3 length: 11 residues. The CDR3 spells CSGFYTDTQYF.

The CDR3 here is CSAATQIRLAGRRETQYF. The chain employs TRBV20-1 and TRBJ2-5; TCRdb returns TRBD2, unconfirmable since there is no DNA. CDR3 length: 18 residues. Germline CDR1 DFQATT, CDR2 SNEGSKA (reference sequence).